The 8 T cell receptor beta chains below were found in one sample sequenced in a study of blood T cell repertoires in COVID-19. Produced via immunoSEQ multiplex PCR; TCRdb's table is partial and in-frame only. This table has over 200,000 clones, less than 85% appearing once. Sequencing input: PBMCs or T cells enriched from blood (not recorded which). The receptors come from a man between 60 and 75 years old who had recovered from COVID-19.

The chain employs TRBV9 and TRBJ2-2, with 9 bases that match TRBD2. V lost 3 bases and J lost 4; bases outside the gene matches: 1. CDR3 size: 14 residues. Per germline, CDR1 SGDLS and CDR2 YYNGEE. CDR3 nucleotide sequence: TGTGCCAGCAGCGCGGGACTAGCCACCGGGGAGCTGTTTTTT. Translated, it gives CASSAGLATGELFF.

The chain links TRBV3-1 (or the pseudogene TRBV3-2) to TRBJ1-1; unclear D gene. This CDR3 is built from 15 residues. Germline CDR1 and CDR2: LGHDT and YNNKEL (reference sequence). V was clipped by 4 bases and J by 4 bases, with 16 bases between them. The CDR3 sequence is CASSLSPGSGTEAFF. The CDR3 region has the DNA TGTGCCAGCAGCCTAAGTCCGGGGTCAGGCACTGAAGCTTTCTTT.

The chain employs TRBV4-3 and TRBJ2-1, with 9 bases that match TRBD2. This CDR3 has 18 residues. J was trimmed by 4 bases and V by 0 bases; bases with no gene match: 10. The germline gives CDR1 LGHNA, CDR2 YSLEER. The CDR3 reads CASSQEVVGLAKYNEQFF. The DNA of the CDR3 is TGCGCCAGCAGCCAAGAGGTAGTGGGACTAGCAAAATACAATGAGCAGTTCTTC.

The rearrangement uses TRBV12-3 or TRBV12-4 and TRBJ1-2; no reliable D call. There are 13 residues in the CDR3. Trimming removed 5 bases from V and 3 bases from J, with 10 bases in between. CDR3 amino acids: CASSEQRDYGYTF. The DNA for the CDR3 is TGTGCCAGCAGTGAACAGAGGGACTATGGCTACACCTTC.

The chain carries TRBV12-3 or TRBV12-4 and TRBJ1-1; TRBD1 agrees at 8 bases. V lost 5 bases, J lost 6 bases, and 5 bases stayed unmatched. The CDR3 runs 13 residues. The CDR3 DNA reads TGTGCCAGCAGTCCAGACAGGGGAGCTGAAGCTTTCTTT. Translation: CASSPDRGAEAFF.

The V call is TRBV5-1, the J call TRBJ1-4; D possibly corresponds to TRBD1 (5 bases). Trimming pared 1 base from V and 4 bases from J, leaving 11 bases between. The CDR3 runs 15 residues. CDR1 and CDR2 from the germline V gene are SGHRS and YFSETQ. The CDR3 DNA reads TGCGCCAGCAGCTTGAGTAACAGGAATAATGAAAAACTGTTTTTT. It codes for CASSLSNRNNEKLFF.

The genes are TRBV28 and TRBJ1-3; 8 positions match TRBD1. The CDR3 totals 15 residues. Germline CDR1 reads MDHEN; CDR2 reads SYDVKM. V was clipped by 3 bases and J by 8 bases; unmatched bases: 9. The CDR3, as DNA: TGTGCCAGCAGTTTGGGGGGGGACAGGAGATACACCATATATTTT. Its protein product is CASSLGGDRRYTIYF.

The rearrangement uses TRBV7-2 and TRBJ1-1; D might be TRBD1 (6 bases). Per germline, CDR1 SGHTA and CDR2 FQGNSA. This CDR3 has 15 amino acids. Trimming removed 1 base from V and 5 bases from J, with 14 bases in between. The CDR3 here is CASSLVQGKGTEAFF. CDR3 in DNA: TGTGCCAGCAGCTTAGTTCAGGGGAAGGGTACTGAAGCTTTCTTT. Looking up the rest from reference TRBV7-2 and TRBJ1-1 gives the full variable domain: GAGVSQSPSNKVTEKGKDVELRCDPISGHTALYWYRQSLGQGLEFLIYFQGNSAPDKSGLPSDRFSAERTGGSVSTLTIQRTQQEDSAVYLCASSLVQGKGTEAFFGQGTRLTVV.